The sequence of this TCR beta chain was determined in a study of cytomegalovirus exposure and HLA in healthy donors. Findings of the study overall: The study flagged around 150 TCR beta chains as cytomegalovirus-associated.

The CDR3 runs to 14 residues. Trimming cost V 2 bases and J 1 base, with 8 bases left between them. CDR1 is MNHEY and CDR2 is SVGAGI in the germline V gene. PCR involved 60 Vbeta and 13 Jbeta primers. Sequenced by immunoSEQ multiplex PCR; TCRdb stores in-frame clones only, minus some. The table shows roughly 180,000 clones, with about four fifths occurring only once. This clone was counted only a few times. The antigen remains unidentified. This clonotype originated in a male donor in good health and CMV-seronegative. Input material: PBMCs. The rearrangement uses TRBV6-5 and TRBJ1-1, with D possibly TRBD1 on 5 matching bases. The CDR3, as DNA: TGTGCCAGCAGTTACGACAGTACGAACACTGAAGCTTTCTTT. Translation gives CASSYDSTNTEAFF.